This T cell receptor beta chain appears in the sequencing data of a study of regulatory T cells in long-lasting Graves disease. Whole-study context: Over 5 years of antithyroid drugs plus positive TSH receptor antibodies defined persistent Graves' disease.

Overall study findings and caveats: Examination was confined to peripheral blood, excluding thyroid tissue. Having few samples may have compromised the accuracy. A greater number of public clonotypes (roughly 2,700) was shared by persistent patients than by new patients (over 900).

CDR3 regions were amplified by Arm-PCR using iRepertoire HTBI primers to build TCR beta libraries. TCRdb reprocessed the multiplex PCR reads via MiXCR and lists one record per CDR3 protein. The sample yields fewer than 450,000 distinct CDR3 sequences, about a quarter seen once. Worth noting for this clonotype: The target antigen is unknown.

The time point was: persistent/refractory GD, antithyroid drugs over 5 years with positive TRAb. The TCR library used RNA extracted from PBMCs. Specimen: peripheral blood mononuclear cells (PBMCs), collected when the disease was refractory, from a patient treated with antithyroid drugs. This sequence originates from a female donor with Graves disease.

CDR3 nucleotides: TGCAGTGCCTCCTTAGGACTAGCGGGAGGGGATGAGCAGTTCTTC. Protein: CSASLGLAGGDEQFF. V is TRBV20-1 and J is TRBJ2-1; 15 bases agree with TRBD2. Germline CDR1 is DFQATT and CDR2 is SNEGSKA (reference sequence). The CDR3 totals 15 residues. Trimming at V came to 6 bases and at J to 8 bases, leaving 8 bases not matched to a gene.